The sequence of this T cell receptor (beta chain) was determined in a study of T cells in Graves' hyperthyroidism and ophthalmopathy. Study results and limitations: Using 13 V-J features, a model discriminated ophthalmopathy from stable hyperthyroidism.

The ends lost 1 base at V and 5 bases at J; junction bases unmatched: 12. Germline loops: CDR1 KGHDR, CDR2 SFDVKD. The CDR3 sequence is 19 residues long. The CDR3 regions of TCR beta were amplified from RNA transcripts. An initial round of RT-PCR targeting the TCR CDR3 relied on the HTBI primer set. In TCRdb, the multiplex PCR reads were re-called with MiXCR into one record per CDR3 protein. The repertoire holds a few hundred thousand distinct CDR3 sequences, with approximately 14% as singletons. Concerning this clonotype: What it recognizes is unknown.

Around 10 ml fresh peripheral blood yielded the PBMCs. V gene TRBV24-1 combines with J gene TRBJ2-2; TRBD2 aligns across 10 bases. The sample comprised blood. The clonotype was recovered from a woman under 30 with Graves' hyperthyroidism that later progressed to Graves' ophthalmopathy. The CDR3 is CATSDLPGLARVMTGELFF. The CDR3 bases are TGTGCCACCAGTGATTTACCGGGACTAGCGAGAGTGATGACCGGGGAGCTGTTTTTT.